These 30 T cell receptor beta chains originate from one sample sequenced in a study of T-cell reconstitution after alpha-beta-depleted transplantation in children. Molecular barcoding with unique molecular identifiers was used for the TCRbeta library. TCRdb independently ran MiXCR on the PCR reads; one entry per CDR3 protein. Of 700,000 to 950,000 distinct CDR3 sequences in the sample, less than 20% were seen once. The specimen was PBMCs, mostly from graft donor cells, collected 360 days after TCRalphabeta/CD19-depleted stem cell transplant. All receptors derive from a male patient between 5 and 17 years old who had a stem cell transplant for acute lymphoblastic leukemia, so the T cells may come from the graft donor.

The chain combines TRBV4-2 with TRBJ2-3, with D unresolved. Germline loops: CDR1 LGHNA, CDR2 YNFKEQ. This CDR3 has 13 residues. V was trimmed by 6 bases and J by 11 bases, leaving 18 bases between them. This chain's CDR3 is CASRGFDPTLQYF. In DNA form, the CDR3 reads TGTGCCAGCAGGGGCTTCGACCCGACACTGCAGTATTTT.

The CDR3 coding sequence is TGTGCCAGCACCCCCAGACCCGGAGGGGGGTACAATGAGCAGTTCTTC. It encodes CASTPRPGGGYNEQFF. The V gene is TRBV25-1, the J gene TRBJ2-1; the D gene could be TRBD1 or TRBD2 (6 bases each). The CDR3 has 16 amino acids. Looked up from germline, CDR1 is MGHDK and CDR2 is SYGVNS. V was clipped by 7 bases and J by 4 bases, with 20 bases between them.

This clonotype was observed many times. The CDR3 protein is CASSFWISGSKTQYF. CDR3 nucleotides: TGCGCCAGCAGCTTTTGGATTAGCGGGAGTAAGACCCAGTACTTC. The V gene is TRBV5-1, the J gene TRBJ2-5; TRBD2 matches 9 bases. From germline, CDR1 is SGHRS and CDR2 YFSETQ. After removal of 2 bases from V and 6 bases from J, the junction contained 8 bases not matched to a gene. The CDR3 is 15 residues long.

In this sample, this clonotype turned up a few times. The CDR3 DNA is TGTGCCAGCAGTTTGTATGAGGACCAAGAGACCCAGTACTTC. Its protein product is CASSLYEDQETQYF. V gene TRBV12-3 or TRBV12-4 combines with J gene TRBJ2-5, with no clear D. CDR3 length: 14 amino acids. Trimming pared 3 bases from V and 0 bases from J, leaving 8 bases between.

J is TRBJ2-2 and V is TRBV28, with a weak D call TRBD1 (5 bases). There are 15 residues in the CDR3. Germline V gene lookup returns CDR1 MDHEN and CDR2 SYDVKM. V lost 0 bases, J lost 3 bases, and 8 bases lay in between. For the CDR3, the DNA is TGTGCCAGCAGTTTATGGCAGGGCTACACCGGGGAGCTGTTTTTT. Translating gives CASSLWQGYTGELFF.

The gene calls are TRBV29-1 and TRBJ2-3; the match to TRBD1 covers 9 bases. The CDR3 spans 14 residues. V gave up 6 bases and J gave up 1 base; unmatched junction bases: 5. The germline gives CDR1 SQVTM, CDR2 ANQGSEA. The DNA for the CDR3 is TGCAGCGTGCAACAGGGGGCAGGCACAGATACGCAGTATTTT. Translating it yields CSVQQGAGTDTQYF.

On this clonotype itself: A read error may be the cause here, since a much bigger clone is one base away. This chain joins TRBV10-1 and TRBJ2-2, with D possibly TRBD2 on 6 matching bases. The V gene's germline CDR1 is WNHNN and CDR2 SYGVQD (reference sequence). The CDR3 spans 15 residues. The CDR3 is CARSVRPGSTGELFF. In nucleotides, the CDR3 is TGCGCCAGGAGTGTCCGCCCCGGGAGCACCGGGGAGCTGTTTTTT.

This clonotype has only a few counts. The gene calls are TRBV19 and TRBJ2-7; weak D call: TRBD1 (6 bases). This CDR3 has 16 amino acids. Germline values: CDR1 LNHDA, CDR2 SQIVND (reference sequence). The V gene lost 4 bases and the J gene lost 4 bases, with 20 bases spanning the gap. CDR3: CASSSRTTGRSYEQYF. CDR3 nucleotide sequence: TGTGCCAGTAGTAGCCGGACGACAGGACGGTCATACGAGCAGTACTTC.

The V call is TRBV27, the J call TRBJ1-1; D not certain. CDR1 is MNHEY and CDR2 is SMNVEV in the germline V gene (reference sequence). Deletions cut 6 bases from V and 4 bases from J, with 15 bases between. This CDR3 is 14 amino acids long. The CDR3 region is CASRYRTTTTEAFF. The DNA of the CDR3 is TGTGCCAGCAGATACAGAACGACGACCACTGAAGCTTTCTTT.

This sequence joins TRBV19 and TRBJ2-2; possibly TRBD1 or TRBD2 for D (5 bases each). Germline lookup yields CDR1 LNHDA and CDR2 SQIVND (reference sequence). This CDR3 has 20 residues. The V end lost 8 bases, the J end lost 0 bases, and 28 bases lay between the germline ends. Here the CDR3 reads CASGGVRSYFMNANTGELFF. DNA of the CDR3: TGTGCCAGTGGGGGAGTACGATCCTATTTTATGAACGCGAACACCGGGGAGCTGTTTTTT.

This clonotype was detected only a few times. The V and J genes are TRBV6-2 or TRBV6-3 and TRBJ1-6; D is unresolved. Germline V gene data show CDR1 as MNHEY and CDR2 as SVGEGT. The CDR3 is made up of 14 amino acids. V lost 5 bases, J lost 8 bases, and 13 bases lay in between. DNA of the CDR3: TGTGCCAGCAGTGGGGAGCGCGAGGATTCACCCCTCCACTTT. It translates to CASSGEREDSPLHF.

J is TRBJ2-1 and V is TRBV14; 7 positions agree with TRBD2. Per the germline V gene, CDR1 is SGHDN and CDR2 is FVKESK. This CDR3 comprises 19 residues. The junction had 13 bases not matched to a gene; V was cut back by 0 bases and J by 2 bases. This CDR3 reads CASSQDPGGLSGPYNEQFF. Here the CDR3 DNA reads TGTGCCAGCAGCCAAGATCCCGGAGGCCTTAGCGGGCCCTACAATGAGCAGTTCTTC.

This clonotype showed up just a few times. The V call is TRBV9, the J call TRBJ2-2; TRBD2 agrees at 7 bases. The CDR3 covers 14 residues. J gave up 3 bases and V 7 bases, and 6 bases lay outside the gene matches. The germline V gene has CDR1 SGDLS and CDR2 YYNGEE. The chain's CDR3 is CASGLDIYTGELFF. The CDR3 DNA reads as TGTGCCAGCGGACTAGATATTTACACCGGGGAGCTGTTTTTT.

This clonotype was seen a few times. The chain links TRBV5-1 to TRBJ2-7, with D unresolved. V shed 2 bases and J shed 12 bases, with 24 bases lying between them. The CDR3 sequence is 15 residues long. Germline V CDR1 and CDR2: SGHRS, YFSETQ. The CDR3 protein is CASSFTSTRYPVWYF. In nucleotides, the CDR3 is TGCGCCAGCAGCTTTACTTCGACGCGATACCCCGTCTGGTACTTC.

The chain carries TRBV12-3 or TRBV12-4 and TRBJ2-1; 14 bases match TRBD2. V gave up 3 bases and J gave up 6 bases; unmatched junction bases: 4. This CDR3 contains 16 residues. The CDR3 region has the DNA TGTGCCAGCAGTTTCCGAGGGACTAGCGGGAGCAATGAGCAGTTCTTC. This translates into CASSFRGTSGSNEQFF.

This clonotype showed up just a few times. The V and J genes are TRBV5-5 and TRBJ1-1; unclear D gene. The CDR3 loop spans 13 amino acids. V lost 3 bases and J 7 bases, leaving 13 bases between the germline ends. Germline loops: CDR1 SGHKS, CDR2 YYEKEE (reference sequence). CDR3 DNA: TGTGCCAGCAGCTCGGGGTCGGGATTTGAAGCTTTCTTT. Translating it yields CASSSGSGFEAFF. The full variable domain, completed using reference TRBV5-5 and TRBJ1-1, is DAGVTQSPTHLIKTRGQQVTLRCSPISGHKSVSWYQQVLGQGPQFIFQYYEKEERGRGNFPDRFSARQFPNYSSELNVNALLLGDSALYLCASSSGSGFEAFFGQGTRLTVV.

In this sample, this clonotype turned up a few times. The genes are TRBV3-1 and TRBJ2-5; 12 bases are shared with TRBD2. J was trimmed by 2 bases and V by 0 bases; bases with no gene match: 19. The CDR3 sequence is 22 residues long. CDR1 is LGHDT and CDR2 is YNNKEL in the germline V gene (reference sequence). The CDR3 spells CASSQDYVPSGRAEGWQETQYF. CDR3 in DNA: TGTGCCAGCAGCCAAGATTATGTCCCTAGCGGGAGGGCCGAGGGTTGGCAAGAGACCCAGTACTTC.

This clonotype showed up many times. J is TRBJ1-1 and V is TRBV20-1; D ambiguous. This CDR3 spans 10 amino acids. The V end lost 6 bases, the J end lost 2 bases, and 4 bases lay between the germline ends. Germline V gene sequence: CDR1 DFQATT, CDR2 SNEGSKA (reference sequence). In DNA form, the CDR3 reads TGCAGTGCCCTTAACACTGAAGCTTTCTTT. Protein: CSALNTEAFF.

This clonotype was detected a few times. The rearrangement links TRBV10-3 to TRBJ1-5; 9 nucleotides line up with TRBD1. The V segment lost 3 bases and the J segment 2 bases; nucleotides outside the gene matches: 2. The CDR3 length is 15 residues. Germline CDR1 and CDR2: ENHRY and SYGVKD. The chain's CDR3 is CAISDWDRGNQPQHF. In nucleotides, the CDR3 is TGTGCCATCAGTGACTGGGACAGGGGCAATCAGCCCCAGCATTTT.

This clonotype was seen a few times. J is TRBJ2-7 and V is TRBV25-1; 11 nucleotides match TRBD2. Germline V gene data show CDR1 as MGHDK and CDR2 as SYGVNS. The CDR3 is made up of 16 amino acids. V lost 5 bases and J lost 9; bases outside the gene matches: 15. The CDR3, as DNA: TGTGCCAGCAGTCCATCCCTTAGCGGGAGGGCTACGGGGCAGTACTTC. Encoded protein: CASSPSLSGRATGQYF.

The V call is TRBV5-1, the J call TRBJ2-7; 12 bases match TRBD2. CDR1 and CDR2 from the germline V gene are SGHRS and YFSETQ. This CDR3 comprises 15 residues. Trimming cost V 3 bases and J 6 bases; bases outside gene matches: 7. The CDR3 coding sequence is TGCGCCAGCAGCTGGAAGACTAGCGGGAGTGGCGAGCAGTACTTC. As protein: CASSWKTSGSGEQYF. Based on the CDR3 plus reference TRBV5-1 and TRBJ2-7, the full variable domain is KAGVTQTPRYLIKTRGQQVTLSCSPISGHRSVSWYQQTPGQGLQFLFEYFSETQRNKGNFPGRFSGRQFSNSRSEMNVSTLELGDSALYLCASSWKTSGSGEQYFGPGTRLTVT.

The chain employs TRBV9 and TRBJ2-3; D is unclear. V was shortened by 0 bases and J by 5 bases, with 4 bases between the two germline ends. The CDR3 length is 12 residues. Per germline, CDR1 SGDLS and CDR2 YYNGEE. CDR3 sequence reads: CASSVDLDTQYF. The CDR3 nucleotides are TGTGCCAGCAGCGTAGATCTAGATACGCAGTATTTT.

This chain links TRBV7-3 with TRBJ2-1; 9 nucleotides align to TRBD2. With 5 bases clipped from V and 7 bases from J, the junction kept 12 bases outside the gene matches. This CDR3 region has 16 residues. Germline CDR1 and CDR2: SGHTA and FQGTGA. In DNA, the CDR3 is TGTGCCAGCAGCCTTTTTTCACTAGCGGGCGGGAATGAGCAGTTCTTC. Translating it yields CASSLFSLAGGNEQFF.

There are a few counts of this clonotype. The CDR3 loop is CSARPGTANTGELFF. The CDR3 bases are TGCAGTGCTAGACCAGGGACGGCGAACACCGGGGAGCTGTTTTTT. V gene TRBV20-1 combines with J gene TRBJ2-2; D may match TRBD1 or TRBD2 (5 bases each). Trimming shortened V by 2 bases and J by 0 bases, and 10 bases separated the two germline ends. Germline V lookup: CDR1 DFQATT, CDR2 SNEGSKA (reference sequence). The CDR3 contains 15 residues.

The chain joins TRBV25-1 to TRBJ1-1; no clear D gene. Germline V CDR1 and CDR2: MGHDK, SYGVNS. The V end was cut by 3 bases, the J end by 0 bases, with 5 bases between. CDR3 length: 13 residues. The CDR3: CASSEALNTEAFF. DNA of the CDR3: TGTGCCAGCAGTGAGGCATTGAACACTGAAGCTTTCTTT.

This clonotype was picked up a small number of times. The chain recombines TRBV14 with TRBJ2-3; no reliable D call. V was pared by 0 bases and J by 2 bases, with 12 bases between. CDR1 SGHDN and CDR2 FVKESK come from the germline V gene. This CDR3 has 16 residues. The CDR3 nucleotides read TGTGCCAGCAGCCAAGATGGCCTCCGCCCCACAGATACGCAGTATTTT. Translating gives CASSQDGLRPTDTQYF.

The gene calls are TRBV9 and TRBJ2-1; D remains unclear. Trimming cost V 3 bases and J 0 bases, with 19 bases left between them. The CDR3 spans 18 residues. Germline CDR1 and CDR2: SGDLS and YYNGEE. CDR3 amino acids: CASSAVLSTFPSYNEQFF. DNA for the CDR3: TGTGCCAGCAGCGCAGTTCTCTCGACGTTTCCCTCCTACAATGAGCAGTTCTTC.

This clonotype came up a few times. This chain uses TRBV4-1 with TRBJ2-1, with no clear D. The V end lost 2 bases, the J end lost 0 bases, and 8 bases lay between the germline ends. Germline-derived CDR1 and CDR2 are MGHRA and YSYEKL. The CDR3 has 15 residues. CDR3 loop: CASSQQILSYNEQFF. In nucleotides, the CDR3 is TGCGCCAGCAGCCAACAGATCCTCTCCTACAATGAGCAGTTCTTC.

The table lists this clonotype with many counts. The chain is built from TRBV5-1 and TRBJ2-1; TRBD2 matches at 13 bases. The J segment lost 4 bases and the V segment lost 4 bases, leaving 5 bases of the junction unmatched. The V gene's germline CDR1 is SGHRS and CDR2 YFSETQ. The CDR3 extends over 16 amino acids. The CDR3 DNA reads TGCGCCAGCAGCCCCCTGGGACTAGCGGGGTACAATGAGCAGTTCTTC. This translates into CASSPLGLAGYNEQFF. The full variable domain, with the rest looked up from reference TRBV5-1 and TRBJ2-1, is KAGVTQTPRYLIKTRGQQVTLSCSPISGHRSVSWYQQTPGQGLQFLFEYFSETQRNKGNFPGRFSGRQFSNSRSEMNVSTLELGDSALYLCASSPLGLAGYNEQFFGPGTRLTVL.

This sequence joins TRBV12-3 or TRBV12-4 and TRBJ2-2; D is unclear. CDR3 length equals 11 residues. With 10 bases removed from V and 3 bases from J, the gap between germline ends came to 6 bases. This CDR3 reads CATGYTGELFF. DNA for the CDR3: TGTGCCACGGGTTACACCGGGGAGCTGTTTTTT.